Presented here are 14 T cell receptor beta chains from one specimen sequenced in a study of OX40 agonist ivuxolimab in advanced cancers. TCRdb keeps only in-frame clones here, not all; method: immunoSEQ multiplex PCR. Among roughly 64,000 clones listed, around 80% were seen once. The starting material was CD4+ or CD8+ T cells sorted from blood, obtained in a trial of the OX40 agonist ivuxolimab. These TCRs come from an adult with an advanced solid tumor such as melanoma, head and neck, liver or kidney cancer.

The gene calls are TRBV5-6 and TRBJ2-2; perhaps TRBD1 as D (5 bases). Germline CDR1 and CDR2: SGHDT and YYEEEE. CDR3 size: 16 residues. V lost 5 bases, J lost 7 bases, and 21 bases lay in between. The CDR3 spells CASSPPGNPFVGELFF. Written as DNA, the CDR3 is TGTGCCAGCAGTCCGCCAGGGAACCCTTTCGTCGGGGAGCTGTTTTTT. The entire variable domain, with the rest obtained from reference TRBV5-6 and TRBJ2-2, is as follows: DAGVTQSPTHLIKTRGQQVTLRCSPKSGHDTVSWYQQALGQGPQFIFQYYEEEERQRGNFPDRFSGHQFPNYSSELNVNALLLGDSALYLCASSPPGNPFVGELFFGEGSRLTVL.

The chain carries TRBV5-4 and TRBJ2-7; 13 bases are a match to TRBD2. J lost 4 bases, V lost 4 bases, and 5 bases had no gene match. Germline V lookup: CDR1 SGHNT, CDR2 YYREEE (reference sequence). CDR3 length: 15 residues. This CDR3 reads CASSLGTSGMYEQYF. The DNA of the CDR3 is TGTGCCAGCAGCCTGGGGACTAGCGGGATGTACGAGCAGTACTTC. Full variable domain (rest looked up from reference TRBV5-4 and TRBJ2-7): ETGVTQSPTHLIKTRGQQVTLRCSSQSGHNTVSWYQQALGQGPQFIFQYYREEENGRGNFPPRFSGLQFPNYSSELNVNALELDDSALYLCASSLGTSGMYEQYFGPGTRLTVT.

CDR3 nucleotide sequence: TGTGCCAGCTCACCACCGCTGGGTTCTGGGGCCAACGTCCTGACTTTC. It yields the protein CASSPPLGSGANVLTF. The chain carries TRBV18 and TRBJ2-6; D not certain. The ends were cut back, 0 bases at V and 1 base at J, with 7 bases in the middle. The CDR3 extends over 16 amino acids. The V gene's germline CDR1 is KGHSH and CDR2 LQKENI.

J is TRBJ2-5 and V is TRBV19; 9 bases match TRBD1. The length of the CDR3 is 18 residues. Per the germline V gene, CDR1 is LNHDA and CDR2 is SQIVND (reference sequence). The J segment lost 2 bases and the V segment lost 5 bases, leaving 15 bases of the junction unmatched. CDR3 in DNA: TGTGCCAGTAGTGTCGGGACAGGGAAAGAGTCTGGTCAAGAGACCCAGTACTTC. It codes for CASSVGTGKESGQETQYF.

CDR3 bases: TGTGCCAGCAGCGATGGACAGAGCTACGAGCAGTACTTC. Protein: CASSDGQSYEQYF. The chain joins TRBV7-3 to TRBJ2-7, with a tentative D call TRBD1 (6 bases). Germline V CDR1 and CDR2: SGHTA, FQGTGA. The CDR3 runs 13 residues. V dropped 5 bases and J dropped 3 bases, with 11 bases sitting between them.

The V gene is TRBV7-9, the J gene TRBJ1-5; TRBD1 agrees at 7 bases. This CDR3 spans 13 amino acids. Trimming at V came to 3 bases and at J to 5 bases, leaving 1 base not matched to a gene. Looked up from germline, CDR1 is SEHNR and CDR2 is FQNEAQ (reference sequence). CDR3 residues: CASSFGQDQPQHF. The CDR3 bases are TGTGCCAGCAGCTTCGGACAGGATCAGCCCCAGCATTTT.

V gene TRBV25-1 combines with J gene TRBJ2-1; TRBD2 aligns across 9 bases. J gave up 8 bases and V 3 bases, and 11 bases lay outside the gene matches. The germline V gene encodes CDR1 MGHDK and CDR2 SYGVNS. This CDR3 has 16 residues. CDR3 sequence: CASSEAGGRGGYEQFF. The CDR3 DNA reads TGTGCCAGCAGTGAGGCGGGAGGGCGCGGAGGTTATGAGCAGTTCTTC.

The CDR3 region has the DNA TGTGCCAGCAGTTACTCGATGCAGGGGCCGAAGGGCGAGCAGTACTTC. This codes for CASSYSMQGPKGEQYF. The V gene is TRBV6-5, the J gene TRBJ2-7, with a tentative D call TRBD1 (6 bases). Germline CDR1 reads MNHEY; CDR2 reads SVGAGI. Trimming shortened V by 0 bases and J by 6 bases, and 18 bases separated the two germline ends. The CDR3 length is 16 residues.

The rearrangement links TRBV2 to TRBJ1-2, with TRBD1 matching 7 bases. This CDR3 has 15 amino acids. CDR1 is SNHLY and CDR2 is FYNNEI in the germline V gene. V shed 3 bases, J shed 0 bases, and the junction held 4 bases outside the gene matches. The DNA for the CDR3 is TGTGCCAGCAGTGAGGACGGGACAGCTAACTATGGCTACACCTTC. This codes for CASSEDGTANYGYTF.

V usage is TRBV12-5 and J usage is TRBJ2-7; D unclear. The CDR3 is made up of 14 amino acids. CDR1 LGHNT and CDR2 FRNRAP come from the germline V gene. V was cut by 3 bases and J by 1 base, with 10 bases left in between. The CDR3 reads CASGFSGYSYEQYF. The CDR3 region has the DNA TGTGCTAGTGGTTTCTCCGGGTATTCCTACGAGCAGTACTTC.

The chain is built from TRBV10-2 and TRBJ2-7, with TRBD1 matching 9 bases. Trimming at V came to 6 bases and at J to 2 bases, leaving 5 bases not matched to a gene. This CDR3 has 14 residues. Germline values: CDR1 WSHSY, CDR2 SAAADI. The CDR3 sequence is CASRVGQGTYEQYF. The CDR3 DNA follows: TGCGCCAGCAGGGTGGGACAGGGTACCTACGAGCAGTACTTC.

The chain uses TRBV7-3 and TRBJ1-1; the D gene is possibly TRBD1 (6 bases). V dropped 5 bases and J dropped 0 bases, with 13 bases sitting between them. The CDR3 is 15 amino acids. The germline V gene encodes CDR1 SGHTA and CDR2 FQGTGA. CDR3 nucleotide sequence: TGTGCCAGCAGCCCCGCCAGGGGCATGAACACTGAAGCTTTCTTT. Translation gives CASSPARGMNTEAFF.

The chain has TRBV27 and TRBJ2-7; the match to TRBD1 covers 7 bases. The CDR3 totals 14 residues. The junction had 7 bases not matched to a gene; V was cut back by 6 bases and J by 2 bases. Germline V gene lookup returns CDR1 MNHEY and CDR2 SMNVEV (reference sequence). The CDR3 nucleotides are TGTGCCAGCAGGCGCGACAGGGCCACCTACGAGCAGTACTTC. This encodes CASRRDRATYEQYF.

The rearrangement joins TRBV5-1 to TRBJ1-2; D perhaps matches TRBD1 (6 bases). Germline CDR1 SGHRS, CDR2 YFSETQ. V gave up 4 bases and J gave up 8 bases, with 18 bases separating them. This CDR3 is 14 amino acids long. The CDR3 DNA sequence: TGCGCCAGCAGCCCCTACGGGGGGGCGAGAGGCTACACCTTC. Amino acid sequence: CASSPYGGARGYTF.